This section outlines one T cell receptor (beta chain) sequence together with its context. The data belong to a study of early T cells in non-severe SARS-CoV-2 infection. On the study more broadly: Unsorted whole-blood RNA was sequenced in bulk, leaving chains unpaired.

TCRdb independently ran MiXCR on the 5' RACE reads; one entry per CDR3 protein. The sample has roughly 64,000 distinct CDR3 sequences, 11% seen once. Germline CDR1 reads ENHRY; CDR2 reads SYGVKD. V trimming: 2 bases; J trimming: 4 bases; junction bases outside the gene matches: 4. The CDR3 extends over 16 amino acids. The sequence was obtained from an adult who was a healthcare worker with PCR-confirmed SARS-CoV-2 infection or an uninfected control (not recorded which). The material was whole blood, obtained at baseline. The chain couples TRBV10-3 to TRBJ2-5, with TRBD2 matching 13 bases. Here the CDR3 DNA reads TGTGCCATCAGTGAGACCCGGACTAGCGGGGGAGAGACCCAGTACTTC. Translating it yields CAISETRTSGGETQYF.